This T cell receptor beta chain was documented in a study of cytomegalovirus exposure and HLA in healthy donors. Study conclusions and caveats: In an earlier analysis, about 87% or about 30%: the productive usage of most TCR beta V segments. Immune exposure data for these donors was limited to CMV serostatus.

In regard to this clone: Its antigen is as yet unknown.

Vbeta (60) and Jbeta (13) primers were used in the PCR. Assay used: immunoSEQ multiplex PCR; TCRdb lists only in-frame clones, some missing. The table lists 150,000 to 200,000 clones, about 65% of them singletons. CDR1 and CDR2 (germline): SGHTA, FQGNSA. V gave up 6 bases and J gave up 1 base; unmatched junction bases: 4. The CDR3 runs to 14 residues. This clonotype originated in a girl aged 10 to 17 in good health and CMV-seronegative. What was sequenced was PBMCs. The chain is built from TRBV7-2 and TRBJ2-3, with 7 bases fitting TRBD2. The CDR3 loop reads CASRDRGGTDTQYF. The CDR3 DNA sequence: TGTGCCAGCAGGGATCGGGGGGGCACAGATACGCAGTATTTT.